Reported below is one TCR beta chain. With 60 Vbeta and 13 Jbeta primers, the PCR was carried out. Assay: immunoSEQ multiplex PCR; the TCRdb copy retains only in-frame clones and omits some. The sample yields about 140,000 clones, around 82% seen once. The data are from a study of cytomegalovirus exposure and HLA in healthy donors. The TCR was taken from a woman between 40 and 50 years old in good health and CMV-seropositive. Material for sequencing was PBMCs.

CDR3 loop: CSVGQGKNQPQHF. CDR3 DNA: TGCAGCGTCGGACAGGGGAAGAATCAGCCCCAGCATTTT. The chain uses TRBV29-1 and TRBJ1-5, with 9 bases matching TRBD1. Germline V gene data show CDR1 as SQVTM and CDR2 as ANQGSEA. The V and J ends lost 6 bases and 4 bases, in that order; junction bases with no gene match: 4. The CDR3 is 13 residues long.